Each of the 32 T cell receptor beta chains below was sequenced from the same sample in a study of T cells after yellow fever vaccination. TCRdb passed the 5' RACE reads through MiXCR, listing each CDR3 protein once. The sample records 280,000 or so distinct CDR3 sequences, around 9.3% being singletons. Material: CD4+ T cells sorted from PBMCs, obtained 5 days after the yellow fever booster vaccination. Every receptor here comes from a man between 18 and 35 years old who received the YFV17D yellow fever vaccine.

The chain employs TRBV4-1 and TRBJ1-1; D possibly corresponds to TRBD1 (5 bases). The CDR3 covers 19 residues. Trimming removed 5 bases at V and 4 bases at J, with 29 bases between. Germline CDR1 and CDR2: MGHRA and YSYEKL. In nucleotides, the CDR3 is TGCGCCAGCAGCAAATGGTCCATTGGCAGGGATCGAGTGGGCACTGAAGCTTTCTTT. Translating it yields CASSKWSIGRDRVGTEAFF.

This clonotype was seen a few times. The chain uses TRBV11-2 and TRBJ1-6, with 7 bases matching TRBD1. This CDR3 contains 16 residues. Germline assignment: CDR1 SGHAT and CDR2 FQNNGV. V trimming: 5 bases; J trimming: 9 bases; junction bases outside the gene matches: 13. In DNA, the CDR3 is TGTGCCAGCAGCCCGATTAACCGGGACAGTACTTCACCCCTCCACTTT. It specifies CASSPINRDSTSPLHF.

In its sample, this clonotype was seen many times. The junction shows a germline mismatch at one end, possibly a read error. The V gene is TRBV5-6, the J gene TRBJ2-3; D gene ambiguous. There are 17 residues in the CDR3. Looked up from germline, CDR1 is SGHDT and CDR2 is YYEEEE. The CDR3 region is CASRLIRTAASTDTQYF. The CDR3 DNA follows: TGTGCCAGCCGCTTGATTCGGACCGCCGCTAGCACAGATACGCAGTATTTT.

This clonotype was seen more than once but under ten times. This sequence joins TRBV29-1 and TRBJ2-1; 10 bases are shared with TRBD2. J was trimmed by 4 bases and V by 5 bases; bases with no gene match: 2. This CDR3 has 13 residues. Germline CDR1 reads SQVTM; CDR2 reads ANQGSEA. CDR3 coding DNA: TGCAGCGTTAAGCGGGGGGGTTACAATGAGCAGTTCTTC. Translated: CSVKRGGYNEQFF.

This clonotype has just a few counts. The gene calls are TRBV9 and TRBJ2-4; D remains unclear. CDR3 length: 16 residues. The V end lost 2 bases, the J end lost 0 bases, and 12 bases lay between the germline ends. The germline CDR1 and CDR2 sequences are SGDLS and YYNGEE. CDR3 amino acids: CASSVCCWVAKNIQYF. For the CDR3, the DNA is TGTGCCAGCAGCGTGTGTTGCTGGGTAGCCAAAAACATTCAGTACTTC.

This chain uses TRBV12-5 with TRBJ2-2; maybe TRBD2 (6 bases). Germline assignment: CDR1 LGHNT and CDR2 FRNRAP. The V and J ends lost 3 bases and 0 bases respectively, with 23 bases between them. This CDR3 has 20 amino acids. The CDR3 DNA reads TGTGCTAGTGGTTTCGTAACGCGGGGCGTCGCCGGACCGAACACCGGGGAGCTGTTTTTT. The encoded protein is CASGFVTRGVAGPNTGELFF.

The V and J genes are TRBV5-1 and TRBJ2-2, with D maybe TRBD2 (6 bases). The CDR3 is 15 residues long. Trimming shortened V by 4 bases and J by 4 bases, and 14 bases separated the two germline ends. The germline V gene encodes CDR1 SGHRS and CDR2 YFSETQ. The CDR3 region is CASSGRAGSTGELFF. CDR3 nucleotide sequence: TGCGCCAGCAGCGGAAGGGCGGGGAGCACCGGGGAGCTGTTTTTT.

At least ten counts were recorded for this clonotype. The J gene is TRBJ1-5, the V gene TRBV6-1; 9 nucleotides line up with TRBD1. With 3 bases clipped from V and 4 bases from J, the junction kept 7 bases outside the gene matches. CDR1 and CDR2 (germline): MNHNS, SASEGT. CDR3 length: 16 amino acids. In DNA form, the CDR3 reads TGTGCCAGCAGTGATCCGGGACAGGGCAAGAATCAGCCCCAGCATTTT. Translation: CASSDPGQGKNQPQHF.

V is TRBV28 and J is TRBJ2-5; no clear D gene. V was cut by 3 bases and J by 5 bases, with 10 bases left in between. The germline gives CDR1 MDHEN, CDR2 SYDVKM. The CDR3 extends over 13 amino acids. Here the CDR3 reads CASSFPGRETQYF. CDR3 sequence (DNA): TGTGCCAGCAGTTTCCCAGGTCGGGAGACCCAGTACTTC.

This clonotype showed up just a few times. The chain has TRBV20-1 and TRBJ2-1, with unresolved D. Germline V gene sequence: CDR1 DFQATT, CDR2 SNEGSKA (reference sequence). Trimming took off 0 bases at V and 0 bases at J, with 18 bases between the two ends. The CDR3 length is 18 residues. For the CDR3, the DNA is TGCAGTGCTAGAGATCGGTTGCGGTCCGGAAGCTCCTACAATGAGCAGTTCTTC. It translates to CSARDRLRSGSSYNEQFF.

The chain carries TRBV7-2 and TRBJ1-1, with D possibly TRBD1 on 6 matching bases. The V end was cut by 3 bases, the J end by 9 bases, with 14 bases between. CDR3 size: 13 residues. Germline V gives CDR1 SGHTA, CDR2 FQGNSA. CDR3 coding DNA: TGTGCCAGCAGCTTTAACAGGGCCGAAAAAGCTTTCTTT. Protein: CASSFNRAEKAFF.

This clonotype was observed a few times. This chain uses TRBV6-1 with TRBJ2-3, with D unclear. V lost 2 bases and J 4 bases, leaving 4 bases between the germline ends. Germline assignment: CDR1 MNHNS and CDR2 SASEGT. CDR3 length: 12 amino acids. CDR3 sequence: CASSESADTQYF. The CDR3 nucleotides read TGTGCCAGCAGTGAATCGGCAGATACGCAGTATTTT.

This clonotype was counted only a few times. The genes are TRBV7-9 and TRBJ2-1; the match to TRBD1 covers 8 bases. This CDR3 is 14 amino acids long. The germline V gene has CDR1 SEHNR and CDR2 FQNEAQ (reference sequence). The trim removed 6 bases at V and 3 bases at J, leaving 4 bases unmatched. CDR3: CASSFDRGYNEQFF. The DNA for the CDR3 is TGTGCCAGCAGTTTTGACAGGGGCTACAATGAGCAGTTCTTC.

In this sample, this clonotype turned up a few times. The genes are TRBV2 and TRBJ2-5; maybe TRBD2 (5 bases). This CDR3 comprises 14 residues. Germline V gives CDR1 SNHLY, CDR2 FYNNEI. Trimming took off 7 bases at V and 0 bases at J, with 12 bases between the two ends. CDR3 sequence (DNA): TGTGCCAGCAAGGCAGCGGATTACCAAGAGACCCAGTACTTC. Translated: CASKAADYQETQYF.

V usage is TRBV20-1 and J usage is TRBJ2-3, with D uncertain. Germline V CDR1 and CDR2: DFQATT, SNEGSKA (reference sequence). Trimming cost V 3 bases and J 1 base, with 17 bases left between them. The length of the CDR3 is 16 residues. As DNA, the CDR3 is TGCAGTGCTAGGCCATTTTTGGGAATCGGCACAGATACGCAGTATTTT. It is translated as CSARPFLGIGTDTQYF.

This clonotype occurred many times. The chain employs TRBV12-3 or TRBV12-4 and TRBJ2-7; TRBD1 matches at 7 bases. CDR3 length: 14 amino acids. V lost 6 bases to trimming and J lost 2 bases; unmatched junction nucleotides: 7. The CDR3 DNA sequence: TGTGCCAGCAGACTTGACAGGGCAACCTACGAGCAGTACTTC. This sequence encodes CASRLDRATYEQYF.

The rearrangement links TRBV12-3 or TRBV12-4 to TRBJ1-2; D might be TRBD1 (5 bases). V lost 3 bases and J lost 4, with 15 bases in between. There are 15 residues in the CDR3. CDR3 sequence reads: CASSFLLQGSYGYTF. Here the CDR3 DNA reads TGTGCCAGCAGTTTCCTTCTCCAGGGAAGCTATGGCTACACCTTC.

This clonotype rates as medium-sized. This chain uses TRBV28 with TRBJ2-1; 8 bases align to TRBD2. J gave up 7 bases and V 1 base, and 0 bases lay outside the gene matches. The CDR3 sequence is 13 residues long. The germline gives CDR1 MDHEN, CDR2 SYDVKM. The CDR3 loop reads CASSLSGGNEQFF. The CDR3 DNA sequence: TGTGCCAGCAGTTTATCGGGGGGGAATGAGCAGTTCTTC.

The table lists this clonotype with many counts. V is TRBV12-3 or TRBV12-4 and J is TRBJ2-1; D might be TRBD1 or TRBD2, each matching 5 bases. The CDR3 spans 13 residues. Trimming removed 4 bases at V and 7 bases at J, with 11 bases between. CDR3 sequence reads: CASSSGRRNEQFF. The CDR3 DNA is TGTGCCAGCAGTTCAGGGAGAAGGAATGAGCAGTTCTTC.

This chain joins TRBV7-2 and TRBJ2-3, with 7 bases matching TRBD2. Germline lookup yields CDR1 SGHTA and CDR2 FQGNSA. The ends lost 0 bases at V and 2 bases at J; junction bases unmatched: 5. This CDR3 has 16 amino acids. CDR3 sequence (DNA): TGTGCCAGCAGCTTAGCACGGGGGGATGTCACAGATACGCAGTATTTT. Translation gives CASSLARGDVTDTQYF.

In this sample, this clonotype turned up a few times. CDR3 protein: CASSQVSIPGGNTIYF. The CDR3 DNA follows: TGCGCCAGCAGCCAAGTCTCTATCCCGGGGGGAAACACCATATATTTT. The chain links TRBV4-3 to TRBJ1-3; D uncertain. The germline V gene encodes CDR1 LGHNA and CDR2 YSLEER. This CDR3 is 16 amino acids long. V lost 1 base, J lost 4 bases, and 14 bases lay in between.

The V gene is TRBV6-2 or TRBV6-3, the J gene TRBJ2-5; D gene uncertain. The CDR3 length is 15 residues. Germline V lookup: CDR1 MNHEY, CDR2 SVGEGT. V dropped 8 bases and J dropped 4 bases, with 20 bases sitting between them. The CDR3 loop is CASGAWQPKVETQYF. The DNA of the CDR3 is TGTGCCAGCGGTGCGTGGCAGCCGAAGGTAGAGACCCAGTACTTC.

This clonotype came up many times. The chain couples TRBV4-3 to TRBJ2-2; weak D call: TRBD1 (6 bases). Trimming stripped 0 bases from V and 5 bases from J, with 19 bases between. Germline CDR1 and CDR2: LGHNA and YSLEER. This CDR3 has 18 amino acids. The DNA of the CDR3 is TGCGCCAGCAGCCAAGAACCCCCCGCAGGGGCTTGGACCGGGGAGCTGTTTTTT. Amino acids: CASSQEPPAGAWTGELFF.

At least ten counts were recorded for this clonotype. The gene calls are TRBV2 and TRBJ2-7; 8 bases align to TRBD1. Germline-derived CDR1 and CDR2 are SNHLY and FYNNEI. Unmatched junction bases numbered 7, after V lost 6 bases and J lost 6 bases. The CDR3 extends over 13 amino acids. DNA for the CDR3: TGTGCCAGCAGGGGGACAGGCCCGGGCGAGCAGTACTTC. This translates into CASRGTGPGEQYF.

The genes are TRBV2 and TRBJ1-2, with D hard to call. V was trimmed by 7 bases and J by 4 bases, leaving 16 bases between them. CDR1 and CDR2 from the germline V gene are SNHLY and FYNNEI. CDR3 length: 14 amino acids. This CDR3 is CASKSGGLFYGYTF. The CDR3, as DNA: TGTGCCAGCAAGTCAGGAGGGCTATTCTATGGCTACACCTTC.

In DNA, the CDR3 is TGCGCCAGCAGCCAAGGCTCCTCCGGGTACATGTATGAAGCTTTCTTT. It codes for CASSQGSSGYMYEAFF. V and J are TRBV4-1 and TRBJ1-1; D remains unclear. The ends were cut back, 1 base at V and 7 bases at J, with 19 bases in the middle. The CDR3 length is 16 residues. Germline-derived CDR1 and CDR2 are MGHRA and YSYEKL.

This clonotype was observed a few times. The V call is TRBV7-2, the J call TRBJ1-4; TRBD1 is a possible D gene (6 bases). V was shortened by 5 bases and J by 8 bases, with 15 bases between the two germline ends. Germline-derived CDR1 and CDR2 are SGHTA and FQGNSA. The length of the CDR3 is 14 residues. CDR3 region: CASSQGSQGEKLFF. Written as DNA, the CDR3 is TGTGCCAGCAGCCAAGGGTCCCAGGGGGAAAAACTGTTTTTT.

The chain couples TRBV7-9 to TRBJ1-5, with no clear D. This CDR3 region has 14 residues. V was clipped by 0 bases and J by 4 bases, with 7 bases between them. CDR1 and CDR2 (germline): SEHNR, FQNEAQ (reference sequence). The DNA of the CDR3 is TGTGCCAGCAGCTTAGCTGCCGGGAATCAGCCCCAGCATTTT. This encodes CASSLAAGNQPQHF.

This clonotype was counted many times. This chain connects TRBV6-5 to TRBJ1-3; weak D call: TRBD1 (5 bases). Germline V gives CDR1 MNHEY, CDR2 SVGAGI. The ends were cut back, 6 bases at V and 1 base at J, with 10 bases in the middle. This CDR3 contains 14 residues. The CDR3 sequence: CASSSGWSGNTIYF. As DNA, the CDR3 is TGTGCCAGCAGCTCAGGGTGGTCTGGAAACACCATATATTTT.

CDR3 amino acids: CASSQDRGTGIATEAFF. CDR3 nucleotide sequence: TGTGCCAGCAGCCAAGATCGGGGCACAGGGATAGCGACTGAAGCTTTCTTT. The chain uses TRBV3-1 and TRBJ1-1, with D possibly TRBD1 on 6 matching bases. The CDR3 runs to 17 residues. The V end lost 0 bases, the J end lost 5 bases, and 19 bases lay between the germline ends. Per germline, CDR1 LGHDT and CDR2 YNNKEL (reference sequence).

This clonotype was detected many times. CDR3 nucleotide sequence: TGCGCCAGCAGCCGCCTCGGGACAGCAAATAATTCACCCCTCCACTTT. Protein product: CASSRLGTANNSPLHF. The chain carries TRBV4-3 and TRBJ1-6; the match to TRBD1 covers 7 bases. V shed 4 bases, J shed 5 bases, and the junction held 8 bases outside the gene matches. From germline, CDR1 is LGHNA and CDR2 YSLEER. The CDR3 consists of 16 residues.

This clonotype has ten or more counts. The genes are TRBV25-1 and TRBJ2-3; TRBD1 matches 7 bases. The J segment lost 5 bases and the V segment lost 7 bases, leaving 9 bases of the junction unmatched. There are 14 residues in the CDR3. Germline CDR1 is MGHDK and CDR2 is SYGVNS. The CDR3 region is CASMNRGTVDTQYF. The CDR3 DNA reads TGTGCCAGCATGAACAGGGGCACTGTAGATACGCAGTATTTT.